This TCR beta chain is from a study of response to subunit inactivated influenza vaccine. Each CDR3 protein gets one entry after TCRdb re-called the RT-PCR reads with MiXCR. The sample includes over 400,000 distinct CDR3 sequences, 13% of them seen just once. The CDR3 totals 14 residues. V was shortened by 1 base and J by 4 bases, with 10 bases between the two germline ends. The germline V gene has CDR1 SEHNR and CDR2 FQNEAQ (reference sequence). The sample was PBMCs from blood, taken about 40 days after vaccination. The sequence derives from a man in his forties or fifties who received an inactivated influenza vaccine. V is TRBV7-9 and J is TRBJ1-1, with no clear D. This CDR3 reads CASSLETLGTEAFF. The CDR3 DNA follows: TGTGCCAGCAGCTTAGAGACCTTGGGCACTGAAGCTTTCTTT.